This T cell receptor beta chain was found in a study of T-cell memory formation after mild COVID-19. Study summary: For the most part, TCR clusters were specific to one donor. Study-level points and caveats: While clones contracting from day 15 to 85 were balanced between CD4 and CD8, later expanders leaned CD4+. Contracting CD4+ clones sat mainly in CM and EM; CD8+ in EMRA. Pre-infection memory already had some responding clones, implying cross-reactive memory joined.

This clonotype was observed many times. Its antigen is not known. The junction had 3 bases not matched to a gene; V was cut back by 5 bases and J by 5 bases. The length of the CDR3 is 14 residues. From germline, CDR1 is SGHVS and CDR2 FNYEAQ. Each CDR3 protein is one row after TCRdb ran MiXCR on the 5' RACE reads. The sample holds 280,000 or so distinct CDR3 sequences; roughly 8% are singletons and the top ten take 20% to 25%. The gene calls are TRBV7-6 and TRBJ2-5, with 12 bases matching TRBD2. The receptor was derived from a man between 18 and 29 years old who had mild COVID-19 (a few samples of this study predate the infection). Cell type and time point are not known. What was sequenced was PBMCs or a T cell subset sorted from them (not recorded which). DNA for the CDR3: TGTGCCAGCAGCCGGACTAGCGGGGATGAGACCCAGTACTTC. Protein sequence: CASSRTSGDETQYF.